This is a list of T cell receptor beta chains from one sample in a study of T cell responses to AZD1222 COVID-19 vaccine. Clones were read by immunoSEQ multiplex PCR, and TCRdb kept only the in-frame ones, dropping some. The sample shows about 120,000 clones, about 93% of them seen only once. Source: peripheral blood, taken 28 days after the second AZD1222 dose. These receptors were collected from an adult who received the AZD1222 COVID-19 vaccine. Both conserved end residues are trimmed from each CDR3.

TRBJ1-2	TRBV10-3	AISGGKGQGFDYT
TRBJ1-1	TRBV5-1	ASSLGRANTEAF
TRBJ1-6	TRBV30	AWSVGIANSPLH
TRBJ2-5	TRBV18	ASSPLGLAEETQY
TRBJ2-7	TRBV4-2	ASSQETAGSSYEQY
TRBJ1-2	TRBV9	ASAQRSRGYT
TRBJ1-3	TRBV9	ASSVSGDSGNTIY
TRBJ1-1	TRBV12-5	ASGSGALVSEAF
TRBJ2-2	TRBV19	ASSIEAGGTITGELF
TRBJ2-7	TRBV5-1	ASSLGQGVYEQY
TRBJ2-7	TRBV5-1	ASSSWTGQGEQY
TRBJ2-1	TRBV6-5	ASSYSLDGDEQF
TRBJ2-3	TRBV2	ASSEARTSITDTQY
TRBJ1-5	TRBV29-1	SVLEGGNQPQH
TRBJ1-2	TRBV6-5	ASTRGQAYGYT
TRBJ1-5	TRBV30	AWRGVSGNQPQH
TRBJ1-1	TRBV20-1	SATRNTEAF
TRBJ1-2	TRBV28	ASSLREGGQLGANYGYT
TRBJ2-5	TRBV10-2	ASSAQETQY
TRBJ2-7	TRBV6-5	ASSYSSAYLSYEQY
TRBJ1-1	TRBV7-6	ASKRETEAF
TRBJ2-5	TRBV5-1	ASRSGGASPETQY
TRBJ2-7	TRBV9	ASSVGTSGGYEQY
TRBJ2-1	TRBV6-5	ASSRTSGSQGQF
TRBJ2-3	TRBV7-8	ASSLVGSGGPDTQY
TRBJ2-5	TRBV7-9	ASFGPTYQETQY
TRBJ1-5	TRBV2	ASSEADSNQPQH
TRBJ2-7	TRBV10-3	AISVEQRGEQY
TRBJ1-2	TRBV2	ASIWDRPSYGYT
TRBJ2-1	TRBV19	ASSMSPSSYNEQF
TRBJ1-5	TRBV7-9	ASSPEGRGTSQPQH
TRBJ1-5	TRBV28	ASSWERGNQPQH
TRBJ1-2	TRBV7-9	ASRKQGARINYGYT
TRBJ1-3	TRBV9	ASSVFSGESSGNTIY
TRBJ2-1	TRBV28	ASTGQSSGSDNEQF
TRBJ2-7	TRBV5-1	ASSLWASGQGRAYEQY
TRBJ1-2	TRBV6-6	ASSKQGANYGYT
TRBJ2-5	TRBV7-2	ATAGDQETQY
TRBJ1-1	TRBV24-1	APQGYVGLNTEAF
TRBJ2-1	TRBV29-1	SVGWRKTYNEQF
TRBJ2-3	TRBV5-1	ASSLASGSTDTQY
TRBJ1-3	TRBV3-1/TRBV3-2	ASSQEGVDTIY
TRBJ2-4	TRBV15	ATSRDPGMENIQY
TRBJ1-5	TRBV18	ASSQGQVSQPQH
TRBJ1-2	TRBV2	ASSVVPYGYT
TRBJ2-5	TRBV19	ASSAAGTGGRETQY